This T cell receptor beta chain comes out of a study of cytomegalovirus exposure and HLA in healthy donors. Study results and caveats: Most TCR sequences were rare, but some public TCRs occurred in many donors. V- and J-gene trimming in TCR beta was tied to a missense DCLRE1C variant by an analysis performed later. Further analysis was carried out later, and it showed several of the most significant clusters appearing linked to common viral pathogens. Other equally common chains were less clonally expanded than HLA-associated TCR beta chains, a later analysis showed.

Use of 60 Vbeta and 13 Jbeta primers characterized the PCR. Clones were read by immunoSEQ multiplex PCR, and TCRdb kept only the in-frame ones, dropping some. The table lists approximately 140,000 clones, around 65% of them singletons, with 1.8% in the top ten. Notes on this clone: Its target is not known.

V was pared by 7 bases and J by 0 bases, with 4 bases of the junction left unmatched. Germline values: CDR1 SQVTM, CDR2 ANQGSEA. The CDR3 sequence is 13 residues long. This TCR was recovered from a male donor in good health and CMV-seronegative. Material: PBMCs. The V call is TRBV29-1, the J call TRBJ1-1; 8 positions agree with TRBD1. CDR3 nucleotides: TGCAGCGCTAGGACAGGGCTGAACACTGAAGCTTTCTTT. Translating gives CSARTGLNTEAFF.